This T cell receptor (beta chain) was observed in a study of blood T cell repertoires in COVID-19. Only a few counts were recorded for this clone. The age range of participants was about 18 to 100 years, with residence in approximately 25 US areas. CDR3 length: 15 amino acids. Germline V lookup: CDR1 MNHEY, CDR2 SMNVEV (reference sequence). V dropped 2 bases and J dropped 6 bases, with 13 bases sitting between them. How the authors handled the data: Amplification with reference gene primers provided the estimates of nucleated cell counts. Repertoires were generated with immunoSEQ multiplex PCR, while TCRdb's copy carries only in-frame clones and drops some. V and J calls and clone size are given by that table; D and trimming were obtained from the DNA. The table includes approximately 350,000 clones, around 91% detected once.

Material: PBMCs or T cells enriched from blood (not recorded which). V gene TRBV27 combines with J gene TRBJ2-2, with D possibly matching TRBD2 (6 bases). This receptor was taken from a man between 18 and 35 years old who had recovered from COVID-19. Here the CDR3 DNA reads TGTGCCAGCAGTTTAGCGGACGGGGGAGCCGGGGAGCTGTTTTTT. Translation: CASSLADGGAGELFF.